This T cell receptor (beta chain) was recorded in a study of T-cell memory formation after mild COVID-19. Notes on the study in general: Pre-infection memory showed some responding clones, and this suggested that cross-reactive memory joined. Day 15 to 85 contracting clones showed balanced CD4/CD8; later expanders leaned CD4+. Those CD4+ clones that contracted were mainly in CM and EM (CD8+ ones in EMRA).

It was 5'RACE with constant-segment primers that produced the TCR alpha and TCR beta cDNA libraries, which carried sample barcodes and UMIs. TCRdb used MiXCR to reprocess the 5' RACE reads, holding one entry per CDR3 protein. The sample carries hundreds of thousands of distinct CDR3 sequences, over 15% recorded once. On this clonotype: Its antigen is unidentified.

The CDR3 has 16 residues. Between the trimmed V and J ends, which lost 0 bases and 11 bases, there was a span of 22 bases. Germline CDR1 is MGHRA and CDR2 is YSYEKL. The chain recombines TRBV4-1 with TRBJ1-1; D unclear. Sequenced input: PBMCs or a T cell subset sorted from them (not recorded which). The receptor was derived from a man younger than 35 who had mild COVID-19 (a few samples of this study predate the infection). Cell type and time point are not known. The CDR3 spells CASSQDGGVSSGLAFF. CDR3 bases: TGCGCCAGCAGCCAAGATGGCGGGGTCTCCTCTGGGCTGGCTTTCTTT.